This TCR beta chain was profiled in a study of Graves' ophthalmopathy and Graves' hyperthyroidism. Investigators amplified TCR beta CDR3 regions from RNA transcripts. The first-round RT-PCR employed HTBI primers together with the Qiagen OneStep RT-PCR kit. A multiplex PCR was then performed as the second round. MiXCR was run by TCRdb on the multiplex PCR reads, yielding one entry per CDR3 protein. The sample yields hundreds of thousands of distinct CDR3 sequences, more than 20% seen once. In its sample, this clonotype was seen many times. Antigen: not known. Stable hyperthyroidism was defined by absence of ophthalmopathy within 18 months of follow-up. Germline CDR1 reads MNHEY; CDR2 reads SVGEGT. The CDR3 runs to 16 residues. V gave up 2 bases and J gave up 1 base, with 14 bases separating them. Notes on the study in general: Blood contained most expanded thyroid clonotypes exceeding 0.001 frequency.

The source material was peripheral blood. V usage is TRBV6-2 or TRBV6-3 and J usage is TRBJ2-5; maybe TRBD1 (6 bases). The TCR was taken from a woman aged 18-29 years with stable Graves' hyperthyroidism. DNA of the CDR3: TGTGCCAGCAGTTACCCCCTGGGGGACACCCAAGAGACCCAGTACTTC. It codes for CASSYPLGDTQETQYF.